Following are 5 T cell receptor beta chains from one sample sequenced in a study of T cells in Graves' hyperthyroidism and ophthalmopathy. The CDR3 regions of TCR beta were amplified from RNA transcripts. A set of HTBI primers served as the primers for a first-round RT-PCR of the TCR CDR3. TCRdb re-called the multiplex PCR reads with MiXCR, one entry per CDR3 protein. The table includes around 350,000 distinct CDR3 sequences, approximately 17% detected once. Sequencing input: blood. The receptors derive from a woman in her twenties or thirties with Graves' hyperthyroidism that later progressed to Graves' ophthalmopathy.

This clonotype was recorded many times. This rearrangement joins TRBV27 to TRBJ2-7, with TRBD2 as a possible D gene (5 bases). V lost 5 bases, J lost 5 bases, and 10 bases lay in between. This CDR3 has 12 amino acids. Per the germline V gene, CDR1 is MNHEY and CDR2 is SMNVEV (reference sequence). CDR3 in DNA: TGTGCCAGCAGTATCCCCGGGGACGAGCAGTACTTC. Protein sequence: CASSIPGDEQYF.

The chain recombines TRBV7-9 with TRBJ2-2; TRBD2 agrees at 10 bases. This CDR3 region has 15 residues. The junction had 7 bases not matched to a gene; V was cut back by 11 bases and J by 1 base. Germline V CDR1 and CDR2: SEHNR, FQNEAQ (reference sequence). CDR3 sequence reads: CAGDGLAENTGELFF. The CDR3 DNA is TGTGCCGGTGATGGACTAGCGGAGAACACCGGGGAGCTGTTTTTT.

This chain links TRBV4-1 with TRBJ1-1, with no clear D. CDR3 length: 16 residues. Trimming pared 0 bases from V and 6 bases from J, leaving 17 bases between. The germline V gene encodes CDR1 MGHRA and CDR2 YSYEKL. This CDR3 reads CASSQEPLGSSPEAFF. As DNA, the CDR3 is TGCGCCAGCAGCCAAGAGCCCCTTGGGTCTTCTCCTGAAGCTTTCTTT.

This clonotype has at least ten counts. The chain combines TRBV5-1 with TRBJ2-5; a possible D gene is TRBD2 (6 bases). Trimming took off 0 bases at V and 2 bases at J, with 14 bases between the two ends. The germline gives CDR1 SGHRS, CDR2 YFSETQ. The length of the CDR3 is 16 residues. The CDR3 DNA reads TGCGCCAGCAGCTTGGGTTCTCGGGGGTTACAAGAGACCCAGTACTTC. This gives the protein CASSLGSRGLQETQYF.

The rearrangement uses TRBV4-1 and TRBJ2-1, with D perhaps matching TRBD2 (6 bases). Looked up from germline, CDR1 is MGHRA and CDR2 is YSYEKL. This CDR3 comprises 19 residues. Deletions cut 4 bases from V and 4 bases from J, with 26 bases between. DNA for the CDR3: TGCGCCAGCAGCCCGAGTGGGACTCGCACGACCCTAACGTACAATGAGCAGTTCTTC. As protein: CASSPSGTRTTLTYNEQFF.